This TCR beta chain originates from a study of cytomegalovirus exposure and HLA in healthy donors. The V and J ends lost 4 bases and 7 bases, in that order; junction bases with no gene match: 13. Germline assignment: CDR1 SGHRS and CDR2 YFSETQ. The CDR3 has 15 residues. TCRdb's copy holds only in-frame clones and misses some; the assay was immunoSEQ multiplex PCR. The repertoire holds 150,000 to 180,000 clones, with roughly 84% as singletons. Separate from the approximately 670-subject first cohort, the roughly 120-subject validation cohort was the one that the donors belonged to. Regarding the study as a whole: A few CMV-associated chains proved CMV antigen-specific in vitro. The study flagged about 150 TCR beta chains as cytomegalovirus-associated. The classifier, whose performance was assessed in both the original and validation cohorts, reportedly diagnosed cytomegalovirus status with high specificity and sensitivity.

To note about this clone: As yet, its antigen is unknown.

The sequenced material came from PBMCs. The chain joins TRBV5-1 to TRBJ2-7; 8 nucleotides line up with TRBD2. This receptor was identified in a human donor in good health. CDR3 nucleotide sequence: TGCGCCAGCAGCCCGGGGGGGGGTCTGCTACAGGAGCAGTACTTC. It yields the protein CASSPGGGLLQEQYF.